These T cell receptor beta chains were read from a single sample in a study of CD8 T cells in ankylosing spondylitis. TCRdb re-derived calls from the 5' RACE reads in MiXCR, one entry per CDR3 protein. The profile shows 220,000 or so distinct CDR3 sequences, around 18% of them singletons. The sample taken for sequencing was blood, either unsorted or a sorted T cell fraction (not recorded which). The receptors were sampled from a male donor with ankylosing spondylitis. Each CDR3 is given without its conserved first and last residue.

ASRSFDLTDTQY,TRBV7-6
ASSLLGRNEQY,TRBV7-6
ATSDSSGPQH,TRBV24-1
ASSQGHATNEKLF,TRBV4-1
ASSPFDGGNQPQH,TRBV4-1
ASSSRGGDTIY,TRBV13
ASSQASTGLYNEQF,TRBV4-1
ASSSGQFEAF,TRBV7-9
ASSRQGHTGELF,TRBV27
ASGESFGGYT,TRBV7-9
ASSSPEGGWDTQY,TRBV5-1
ATSDLVGGELF,TRBV24-1
ASSLRSTYEQY,TRBV27